The next 17 T cell receptor beta chains were all read from a single sample in a study of beta chain features in type 1 diabetes. Sequenced material consisted of expressed TCRB transcripts (all of the isolated RNA was reverse transcribed). This table comes from immunoSEQ multiplex PCR, and its TCRdb copy is limited to in-frame clones, with some not included. This sample yields about 900,000 clones, of which roughly a sixth are seen a single time; 0.02% to 0.03% belongs to the top ten. The sample consisted of naive CD4+ T cells from blood. These receptors all stem from a woman in her late teens or twenties in good health.

The rearrangement links TRBV27 to TRBJ2-7; 11 bases line up with TRBD2. The trim removed 4 bases at V and 2 bases at J, leaving 7 bases unmatched. Germline V lookup: CDR1 MNHEY, CDR2 SMNVEV (reference sequence). This CDR3 is built from 16 residues. CDR3 region: CASSSGLAGFPYEQYF. The CDR3 coding sequence is TGTGCCAGCAGTTCCGGACTAGCGGGTTTTCCCTACGAGCAGTACTTC.

The V and J genes are TRBV4-2 and TRBJ1-2; D gene ambiguous. CDR1 and CDR2 (germline): LGHNA, YNFKEQ. The CDR3 loop spans 15 amino acids. Trimming left V 1 base short and J 4 bases short, with 13 bases between. CDR3 sequence reads: CASSQAKGLVYGYTF. Written as DNA, the CDR3 is TGTGCCAGCAGCCAAGCAAAAGGTCTCGTCTATGGCTACACCTTC.

The J gene is TRBJ2-4, the V gene TRBV13; TRBD1 agrees at 11 bases. Germline lookup yields CDR1 PRHDT and CDR2 FYEKMQ (reference sequence). The CDR3 loop spans 16 amino acids. The junction had 9 bases not matched to a gene; V was cut back by 5 bases and J by 6 bases. The CDR3 nucleotides read TGTGCCAGCAGCCCCGGGACAGGGGGTATCGGAAACATTCAGTACTTC. This encodes CASSPGTGGIGNIQYF. The complete variable domain, with remaining parts taken from reference TRBV13 and TRBJ2-4, reads AAGVIQSPRHLIKEKRETATLKCYPIPRHDTVYWYQQGPGQDPQFLISFYEKMQSDKGSIPDRFSAQQFSDYHSELNMSSLELGDSALYFCASSPGTGGIGNIQYFGAGTRLSVL.

The chain carries TRBV11-1 and TRBJ2-5; TRBD1 or TRBD2 may be the D gene (5 bases each). The V end was cut by 8 bases, the J end by 0 bases, with 16 bases between. The CDR3 extends over 15 amino acids. Per germline, CDR1 SGHAT and CDR2 FQDESV (reference sequence). The CDR3 loop is CASGRNGAYQETQYF. CDR3 sequence (DNA): TGTGCCAGCGGCCGCAACGGGGCCTACCAAGAGACCCAGTACTTC.

This clone came up a few times. The genes are TRBV15 and TRBJ1-2, with D perhaps matching TRBD1 (6 bases). Per the germline V gene, CDR1 is LNHNV and CDR2 is YYDKDF (reference sequence). CDR3 length: 14 residues. Between the trimmed V and J ends, which lost 5 bases and 6 bases, there was a span of 16 bases. As DNA, the CDR3 is TGTGCCACCAGCTCTCGACAGGCCGGGGATGGCTACACCTTC. This gives the protein CATSSRQAGDGYTF.

The genes are TRBV27 and TRBJ2-5; the D is unclear. From germline, CDR1 is MNHEY and CDR2 SMNVEV (reference sequence). Deletions cut 0 bases from V and 4 bases from J, with 12 bases between. There are 15 residues in the CDR3. CDR3 sequence (DNA): TGTGCCAGCAGTTTATCGTACAGCTCAGGAGAGACCCAGTACTTC. Amino acids: CASSLSYSSGETQYF.

The chain carries TRBV5-1 and TRBJ2-7; 8 positions agree with TRBD1. The CDR3 consists of 16 residues. J lost 0 bases, V lost 4 bases, and 9 bases had no gene match. CDR1 SGHRS and CDR2 YFSETQ come from the germline V gene. CDR3 in amino acids: CASSPAPGQVSYEQYF. The CDR3 DNA sequence: TGCGCCAGCAGCCCGGCACCGGGACAGGTCTCCTACGAGCAGTACTTC. Drawing the rest from reference TRBV5-1 and TRBJ2-7, the complete variable domain is KAGVTQTPRYLIKTRGQQVTLSCSPISGHRSVSWYQQTPGQGLQFLFEYFSETQRNKGNFPGRFSGRQFSNSRSEMNVSTLELGDSALYLCASSPAPGQVSYEQYFGPGTRLTVT.

This chain connects TRBV4-2 to TRBJ2-7, with D possibly TRBD2 on 6 matching bases. Germline values: CDR1 LGHNA, CDR2 YNFKEQ. Trimming cost V 3 bases and J 4 bases, with 19 bases left between them. The CDR3 is made up of 16 amino acids. The CDR3 coding sequence is TGTGCCAGCAGCCAGGACAAGACTAGTACGGGATACGAGCAGTACTTC. Its translation: CASSQDKTSTGYEQYF.

The V gene is TRBV7-8, the J gene TRBJ1-2; D is ambiguous. The V end was cut by 5 bases, the J end by 10 bases, with 17 bases between. This CDR3 has 13 amino acids. CDR1 is SGHVS and CDR2 is FQNEAQ in the germline V gene. The DNA of the CDR3 is TGTGCCAGCAGCGCAGAGGACGGACGAGACTACACCTTC. Translation gives CASSAEDGRDYTF.

This clone was counted between two and nine times. The chain is built from TRBV29-1 and TRBJ2-1; D call uncertain. Trimming took 5 bases from V and 4 from J, leaving 3 bases between them. This CDR3 is 10 amino acids long. Per germline, CDR1 SQVTM and CDR2 ANQGSEA. CDR3 sequence reads: CSVIYNEQFF. In DNA, the CDR3 is TGCAGCGTTATTTACAATGAGCAGTTCTTC.

This clone was seen a handful of times. The rearrangement links TRBV4-1 to TRBJ2-3; D might be TRBD2 (7 bases). The V end lost 1 base, the J end lost 0 bases, and 20 bases lay between the germline ends. Per the germline V gene, CDR1 is MGHRA and CDR2 is YSYEKL. The CDR3 totals 19 residues. The CDR3 is CASSQGGASGDLSTDTQYF. CDR3 DNA: TGCGCCAGCAGCCAAGGGGGGGCTAGCGGAGACCTAAGCACAGATACGCAGTATTTT.

The table lists this clone with a few counts. J is TRBJ2-1 and V is TRBV7-9, with 10 bases fitting TRBD2. The CDR3 runs 14 residues. Looked up from germline, CDR1 is SEHNR and CDR2 is FQNEAQ (reference sequence). The V gene end was trimmed by 5 bases and the J gene end by 9 bases; junction bases not matched to a gene: 7. This chain's CDR3 is CASSPQREGSEQFF. The CDR3 DNA sequence: TGTGCCAGCAGCCCGCAGCGGGAGGGCAGTGAGCAGTTCTTC.

This clone was recorded a few times. The CDR3: CASSSRLAGKSYNEQFF. The CDR3 DNA follows: TGTGCCAGCAGTTCGCGACTAGCGGGCAAGTCCTACAATGAGCAGTTCTTC. The chain links TRBV28 to TRBJ2-1, with 10 bases that match TRBD2. The CDR3 runs 17 residues. The germline V gene has CDR1 MDHEN and CDR2 SYDVKM. Trimming took 4 bases from V and 1 from J; bases not matched to a gene: 7.

This clone was seen only a few times. This clone may be a read error of a much larger clone one base away. The V call is TRBV11-2, the J call TRBJ1-1; D may be TRBD1 (6 bases). The V end was cut by 2 bases, the J end by 3 bases, with 7 bases between. In germline, CDR1 is SGHAT, CDR2 FQNNGV. CDR3 length: 13 residues. CDR3 loop: CASSLQGYTEAFF. CDR3 nucleotide sequence: TGTGCCAGCAGCTTACAGGGGTACACTGAAGCTTTCTTT. The complete variable domain, with remaining parts taken from reference TRBV11-2 and TRBJ1-1, reads EAGVAQSPRYKIIEKRQSVAFWCNPISGHATLYWYQQILGQGPKLLIQFQNNGVVDDSQLPKDRFSAERLKGVDSTLKIQPAKLEDSAVYLCASSLQGYTEAFFGQGTRLTVV.

The genes are TRBV10-3 and TRBJ2-1, with TRBD2 matching over 9 bases. This CDR3 spans 16 amino acids. J gave up 8 bases and V 3 bases, and 11 bases lay outside the gene matches. The germline V gene has CDR1 ENHRY and CDR2 SYGVKD. The CDR3 DNA is TGTGCCATCAGTGATGCCGGGACTAGCTTTGGCGATGAGCAGTTCTTC. Protein product: CAISDAGTSFGDEQFF.

As concerns this clone: The sample contains more than one DNA sequence encoding this CDR3. The rearrangement uses TRBV2 and TRBJ2-5, with 9 bases lining up with TRBD1. This CDR3 contains 13 residues. With V trimmed by 6 bases and J by 2 bases, 1 base remained unmatched. Germline assignment: CDR1 SNHLY and CDR2 FYNNEI. CDR3 residues: CASRTGGQETQYF. The DNA of the CDR3 is TGTGCCAGCAGGACAGGGGGGCAAGAGACCCAGTACTTC.

The gene calls are TRBV18 and TRBJ2-5; D unresolved. This CDR3 spans 13 amino acids. Germline values: CDR1 KGHSH, CDR2 LQKENI. V was pared by 10 bases and J by 4 bases, with 16 bases between. The CDR3 DNA follows: TGTGCCACCTCCCTCTCAAACTTAGAGACCCAGTACTTC. Its protein is CATSLSNLETQYF.